What follows are 29 T cell receptor beta chains derived from one specimen sequenced in a study of control samples from healthy donors and cancer patients. Method: immunoSEQ multiplex PCR; TCRdb's copy keeps in-frame clones and lacks some. The repertoire holds about 180,000 clones, about 90% seen once, with roughly 1.3% in the top ten. Sample: blood. These receptors were taken from a woman aged 45-65 years in good health.

The chain carries TRBV5-6 and TRBJ2-5, with D possibly being TRBD2 (7 bases). V lost 1 base to trimming and J lost 5 bases, with 15 bases between them. Germline V gene sequence: CDR1 SGHDT, CDR2 YYEEEE. This CDR3 is 15 amino acids long. CDR3 coding DNA: TGTGCCAGCAGCTTGAGTGGGGGGGCTCGGGAGACCCAGTACTTC. Protein product: CASSLSGGARETQYF.

The V call is TRBV18, the J call TRBJ1-5, with TRBD1 identical over 8 bases. Germline-derived CDR1 and CDR2 are KGHSH and LQKENI. The V segment lost 3 bases and the J segment 6 bases; nucleotides outside the gene matches: 10. CDR3 size: 16 residues. CDR3 nucleotide sequence: TGTGCCAGCTCACCGGGTCTCGGGCAGGGGGCTCAGCCCCAGCATTTT. Translation: CASSPGLGQGAQPQHF. The complete variable domain, with remaining parts taken from reference TRBV18 and TRBJ1-5, reads NAGVMQNPRHLVRRRGQEARLRCSPMKGHSHVYWYRQLPEEGLKFMVYLQKENIIDESGMPKERFSAEFPKEGPSILRIQQVVRGDSAAYFCASSPGLGQGAQPQHFGDGTRLSIL.

The V call is TRBV9, the J call TRBJ2-1, with D unclear. This CDR3 is built from 14 residues. The germline gives CDR1 SGDLS, CDR2 YYNGEE. V shed 0 bases and J shed 3 bases, with 7 bases lying between them. The CDR3 region has the DNA TGTGCCAGCAGCGTAGGACCGGACTACAATGAGCAGTTCTTC. This translates into CASSVGPDYNEQFF.

V gene TRBV6-2 or TRBV6-3 combines with J gene TRBJ2-7; TRBD2 agrees at 9 bases. This CDR3 has 19 amino acids. Germline CDR1 MNHEY, CDR2 SVGEGT. The trim removed 2 bases at V and 6 bases at J, leaving 20 bases unmatched. The CDR3 region is CASSYGHVVIAGVAGEQYF. DNA for the CDR3: TGTGCCAGCAGTTACGGCCACGTCGTAATAGCGGGAGTCGCGGGCGAGCAGTACTTC.

This clone has only one observation. V usage is TRBV9 and J usage is TRBJ2-1; D possibly matches TRBD1 or TRBD2 (6 bases each). The V gene lost 3 bases and the J gene lost 3 bases, with 16 bases spanning the gap. Germline loops: CDR1 SGDLS, CDR2 YYNGEE. The CDR3 totals 16 residues. Here the CDR3 reads CASSGLGGQGYNEQFF. CDR3 bases: TGTGCCAGCAGCGGCCTAGGGGGGCAGGGCTACAATGAGCAGTTCTTC.

The chain combines TRBV28 with TRBJ1-3; 7 bases are shared with TRBD1. J was trimmed by 4 bases and V by 5 bases; bases with no gene match: 8. This CDR3 contains 15 residues. Germline CDR1 MDHEN, CDR2 SYDVKM. This CDR3 reads CASSSPTGLGNTIYF. CDR3 in DNA: TGTGCCAGCAGTAGCCCGACAGGGCTCGGAAACACCATATATTTT. Together with reference TRBV28 and TRBJ1-3, the CDR3 gives the full variable domain: DVKVTQSSRYLVKRTGEKVFLECVQDMDHENMFWYRQDPGLGLRLIYFSYDVKMKEKGDIPEGYSVSREKKERFSLILESASTNQTSMYLCASSSPTGLGNTIYFGEGSWLTVV.

V and J are TRBV27 and TRBJ2-7; TRBD1 matches at 11 bases. The trim removed 6 bases at V and 1 base at J, leaving 2 bases unmatched. CDR1 MNHEY and CDR2 SMNVEV come from the germline V gene (reference sequence). The CDR3 is made up of 14 amino acids. CDR3 DNA: TGTGCCAGCAGGGGGACAGGGGGGTCCTACGAGCAGTACTTC. Translated: CASRGTGGSYEQYF.

The chain has TRBV7-2 and TRBJ1-2, with TRBD1 matching over 8 bases. This CDR3 has 15 amino acids. The V gene's germline CDR1 is SGHTA and CDR2 FQGNSA. The V segment lost 8 bases and the J segment 4 bases; nucleotides outside the gene matches: 12. CDR3 loop: CASALGQGGLYGYTF. The DNA for the CDR3 is TGTGCCAGCGCCCTCGGACAGGGTGGACTCTATGGCTACACCTTC. Combining the CDR3 with reference TRBV7-2 and TRBJ1-2 gives the whole variable domain GAGVSQSPSNKVTEKGKDVELRCDPISGHTALYWYRQSLGQGLEFLIYFQGNSAPDKSGLPSDRFSAERTGGSVSTLTIQRTQQEDSAVYLCASALGQGGLYGYTFGSGTRLTVV.

This chain links TRBV21-1 with TRBJ2-2; no DNA check was done on the table's D call, TRBD2. TRBV21-1 corresponds to a pseudogene. This CDR3 has 18 amino acids. CDR3 DNA sequence: TGTGCCAGCAGCAAAGCGCTTTCGGACTCCACGAACACCGGGGAGCTGTTTTTT. This encodes CASSKALSDSTNTGELFF.

The chain recombines TRBV19 with TRBJ1-2; unclear D gene. Per the germline V gene, CDR1 is LNHDA and CDR2 is SQIVND (reference sequence). Trimming took 6 bases from V and 7 from J, leaving 15 bases between them. This CDR3 contains 13 residues. CDR3 sequence reads: CASRALRGFGYTF. As DNA, the CDR3 is TGTGCCAGTAGAGCCCTTCGAGGTTTTGGCTACACCTTC.

The chain uses TRBV5-8 and TRBJ2-3, with D unclear. This CDR3 region has 14 residues. V lost 2 bases and J 4 bases, leaving 11 bases between the germline ends. Germline V CDR1 and CDR2: SGHTS, YDEGEE. The CDR3 DNA reads as TGTGCCAGCAGCTTTGTGGGCCCGGCAGATACGCAGTATTTT. Amino acids: CASSFVGPADTQYF.

The sample holds one count of this clone. This chain connects TRBV24-1 to TRBJ2-6, with 7 bases aligning to TRBD1. V lost 4 bases and J lost 2; bases outside the gene matches: 10. This CDR3 contains 18 residues. The germline V gene encodes CDR1 KGHDR and CDR2 SFDVKD. The CDR3 region has the DNA TGTGCCACCAGTGACCCAAGCGCCCAGGGGGCTGGGGCCAACGTCCTGACTTTC. This translates into CATSDPSAQGAGANVLTF.

This chain uses TRBV27 with TRBJ1-2; D is ambiguous. The CDR3 extends over 14 amino acids. Germline lookup yields CDR1 MNHEY and CDR2 SMNVEV (reference sequence). Trimming took off 5 bases at V and 4 bases at J, with 14 bases between the two ends. CDR3 DNA: TGTGCCAGCAGTCCTATCATATCGTCCTATGGCTACACCTTC. This sequence encodes CASSPIISSYGYTF.

The rearrangement links TRBV2 to TRBJ2-7; 7 nucleotides line up with TRBD1. With V trimmed by 9 bases and J by 6 bases, 11 bases remained unmatched. The CDR3 is 13 residues long. CDR1 is SNHLY and CDR2 is FYNNEI in the germline V gene. The CDR3 DNA reads TGTGCCAGGCGACAGGGTCTAGACGGCGAGCAGTACTTC. Its translation is CARRQGLDGEQYF.

This clone was seen once. The CDR3 sequence is CASSWGTSTGELFF. The CDR3 DNA sequence: TGTGCCAGCAGCTGGGGGACTAGCACCGGGGAGCTGTTTTTT. The chain couples TRBV7-8 to TRBJ2-2; TRBD2 agrees at 8 bases. J lost 4 bases, V lost 4 bases, and 2 bases had no gene match. The CDR3 totals 14 residues. The germline CDR1 and CDR2 sequences are SGHVS and FQNEAQ.

The CDR3 DNA is TGTGCCAGCAGCTTAAGGACAGGGACCACCGGGGAGCTGTTTTTT. Its protein product is CASSLRTGTTGELFF. This sequence joins TRBV7-9 and TRBJ2-2, with 8 bases lining up with TRBD1. Per germline, CDR1 SEHNR and CDR2 FQNEAQ (reference sequence). The CDR3 runs 15 residues. J was trimmed by 4 bases and V by 2 bases; bases with no gene match: 3.

J is TRBJ1-2 and V is TRBV30; D is unresolved. CDR1 is GTSNPN, CDR2 SVGIG, per germline (reference sequence). The CDR3 length is 16 residues. V lost 4 bases and J lost 2, with 20 bases in between. The CDR3 here is CAWTRTGLTTNYGYTF. The CDR3 coding sequence is TGTGCCTGGACTAGGACGGGATTAACTACCAACTATGGCTACACCTTC.

The genes are TRBV6-5 and TRBJ2-2, with unresolved D. The length of the CDR3 is 15 residues. The germline V gene has CDR1 MNHEY and CDR2 SVGAGI. V lost 6 bases to trimming and J lost 2 bases, with 13 bases between them. The CDR3 region has the DNA TGTGCCAGCAGGACGGACCCGATCAACACCGGGGAGCTGTTTTTT. This codes for CASRTDPINTGELFF.

This sequence joins TRBV24-1 and TRBJ2-7; 7 bases map to TRBD1. Germline loops: CDR1 KGHDR, CDR2 SFDVKD. The CDR3 is 15 amino acids. V shed 3 bases, J shed 2 bases, and the junction held 6 bases outside the gene matches. The CDR3 DNA follows: TGTGCCACCAGTGATCCGGACAGGAACCCCTACGAGCAGTACTTC. Translating gives CATSDPDRNPYEQYF.

The chain carries TRBV6-2 or TRBV6-3 and TRBJ1-1; no clear D. This CDR3 spans 15 amino acids. Germline loops: CDR1 MNHEY, CDR2 SVGEGT. V lost 2 bases, J lost 2 bases, and 12 bases lay in between. The CDR3 region is CASSYDPSLNTEAFF. Here the CDR3 DNA reads TGTGCCAGCAGTTACGACCCGTCCCTAAACACTGAAGCTTTCTTT.

The rearrangement joins TRBV5-4 to TRBJ1-6; D is uncertain. The V end was cut by 0 bases, the J end by 2 bases, with 6 bases between. CDR1 is SGHNT, CDR2 YYREEE, per germline (reference sequence). The CDR3 runs 15 residues. The DNA of the CDR3 is TGTGCCAGCAGCTTGGACAGAGCCTATAATTCACCCCTCCACTTT. Encoded protein: CASSLDRAYNSPLHF.

The genes are TRBV5-1 and TRBJ2-1; D gene ambiguous. The ends were cut back, 4 bases at V and 0 bases at J, with 5 bases in the middle. This CDR3 has 13 residues. The germline CDR1 and CDR2 sequences are SGHRS and YFSETQ. CDR3 sequence (DNA): TGCGCCAGCAGCGGGGTCTCCTACAATGAGCAGTTCTTC. It translates to CASSGVSYNEQFF.

The chain recombines TRBV5-1 with TRBJ2-7, with D possibly being TRBD1 or TRBD2 (5 bases each). The CDR3 loop spans 15 amino acids. V shed 0 bases and J shed 1 base, with 11 bases lying between them. The germline V gene encodes CDR1 SGHRS and CDR2 YFSETQ. CDR3 bases: TGCGCCAGCAGCTTGGGGCAGGGACCATCCTACGAGCAGTACTTC. As protein: CASSLGQGPSYEQYF.

The rearrangement uses TRBV28 and TRBJ1-1; D is ambiguous. The CDR3 is made up of 14 amino acids. The germline V gene has CDR1 MDHEN and CDR2 SYDVKM. Trimming took 3 bases from V and 4 from J, leaving 12 bases between them. The CDR3 nucleotides read TGTGCCAGCAGTTTTCGGGGAGTGCGCACTGAAGCTTTCTTT. This gives the protein CASSFRGVRTEAFF.

V and J are TRBV4-1 and TRBJ1-2; D might be TRBD1 (5 bases). Trimming shortened V by 3 bases and J by 8 bases, and 16 bases separated the two germline ends. CDR3 length: 14 residues. Germline CDR1 is MGHRA and CDR2 is YSYEKL. The CDR3: CASSQGRRIWGYTF. CDR3 bases: TGCGCCAGCAGCCAGGGACGGAGGATCTGGGGCTACACCTTC.

DNA for the CDR3: TGTGCCAGCAGCGCCCGGGACACCGGGGACAATGAGCAGTTCTTC. It yields the protein CASSARDTGDNEQFF. The chain employs TRBV9 and TRBJ2-1; the D gene is possibly TRBD1 (6 bases). Germline CDR1 is SGDLS and CDR2 is YYNGEE. The CDR3 sequence is 15 residues long. Trimming removed 3 bases from V and 5 bases from J, with 15 bases in between.

The rearrangement links TRBV5-8 to TRBJ2-5; 7 bases line up with TRBD1. The J segment lost 2 bases and the V segment lost 1 base, leaving 5 bases of the junction unmatched. The germline gives CDR1 SGHTS, CDR2 YDEGEE. The CDR3 length is 15 residues. The CDR3 sequence: CASSLTGQRQETQYF. The CDR3 nucleotides read TGTGCCAGCAGCTTGACGGGACAGAGGCAAGAGACCCAGTACTTC.

The chain combines TRBV6-4 with TRBJ2-7, with D unresolved. Germline V gene lookup returns CDR1 MRHNA and CDR2 SNTAGT. Trimming removed 11 bases from V and 4 bases from J, with 15 bases in between. The CDR3 is made up of 12 amino acids. The CDR3 DNA reads TGTGCCGGGCAAATCCCCCTTTACGAGCAGTACTTC. Translated: CAGQIPLYEQYF.

This clone was found a few times. The genes are TRBV7-8 and TRBJ2-1; 8 nucleotides align to TRBD1. This CDR3 is built from 15 residues. After removal of 7 bases from V and 7 bases from J, the junction contained 12 bases not matched to a gene. Germline CDR1 and CDR2: SGHVS and FQNEAQ. The CDR3 DNA reads as TGTGCCAGCACCCTACGCCGGGACAGGAGGAATGAGCAGTTCTTC. This codes for CASTLRRDRRNEQFF.